The clone carrying this T cell receptor (beta chain) was counted between two and nine times. These data belong to a study of blood T cell repertoires in COVID-19. Overall study: Samples taken during acute and convalescent COVID-19 were collected in the United States, Italy and Spain. Nucleic acid was either cDNA or gDNA, and it came from T cells, B-cell-depleted T cells, or PBMCs.

Authors' processing steps: Estimation of nucleated cell counts relied on the amplification of reference gene primers. Assay: immunoSEQ multiplex PCR; the TCRdb copy retains only in-frame clones and omits some. For V, J and clone size, that table is used; D and trimming come from the DNA. This table has 140,000 to 150,000 clones, 65% to 85% appearing once. The TCR originated in a man aged 50 or older with active or convalescent COVID-19. The sequencing input was peripheral blood.

The CDR3 DNA is TGCGCCAGCAGCTTAACCACAGGGGCCTATGGCTACACCTTC. It yields the protein CASSLTTGAYGYTF. The gene calls are TRBV5-1 and TRBJ1-2, with 7 bases fitting TRBD1. The germline V gene encodes CDR1 SGHRS and CDR2 YFSETQ. The CDR3 is made up of 14 amino acids. Unmatched junction bases numbered 5, after V lost 2 bases and J lost 4 bases.